Sequencing of this T cell receptor (beta chain) was carried out in a study of T cell repertoires in ileal Crohn's disease. Time point given: inflamed ileum from the surgical specimen. The CDR3 totals 13 residues. Germline V gene lookup returns CDR1 SGHNT and CDR2 YENEEA. Libraries were prepared by immunoSEQ multiplex PCR; TCRdb keeps only in-frame clonotypes and omits some of them. The profile shows around 15,000 clones, 92% of them singletons. To note about this clone: Sequence at one end of the junction differs from germline and may be a read error.

Sequencing was carried out using ileal tissue. The origin of this receptor is an adult with Crohn's disease. V usage is TRBV11-3 and J usage is TRBJ1-6; 9 nucleotides line up with TRBD1. CDR3 sequence (DNA): TGTGCCAGCAGCCGAAGGAGGCGGGACAGGGTCAACTTT. Its protein product is CASSRRRRDRVNF. Drawing the rest from reference TRBV11-3 and TRBJ1-6, the complete variable domain is EAGVVQSPRYKIIEKKQPVAFWCNPISGHNTLYWYLQNLGQGPELLIRYENEEAVDDSQLPKDRFSAERLKGVDSTLKIQPAELGDSAVYLCASSRRRRDRVNFGNGTRLTVT.